This TCR beta chain was documented in a study of control samples from healthy donors and cancer patients. Here immunoSEQ multiplex PCR was the method, and the copy in TCRdb shows in-frame clones only, minus some. There are 150,000 or so clones in the sample; about 90% occur only once, and approximately 2% lies in the top ten. V lost 0 bases and J 1 base, leaving 10 bases between the germline ends. Germline lookup yields CDR1 MGHRA and CDR2 YSYEKL. The CDR3 has 16 residues. The V and J genes are TRBV4-1 and TRBJ2-1; D is possibly TRBD2 (5 bases). This TCR was recovered from a woman in her 50s in good health. The sample comprised blood. CDR3 bases: TGCGCCAGCAGCCAAGATCGAGGGCATTCCTACAATGAGCAGTTCTTC. This codes for CASSQDRGHSYNEQFF.